Listed below are T cell receptor beta chains from one sample, sequenced in a study of Ad26.COV2.S vaccination and SARS-CoV-2 variants. Generated by immunoSEQ multiplex PCR, the TCRdb table keeps only in-frame clones and is missing some. The table shows some 350,000 clones, with roughly 84% occurring only once. The sequenced sample was peripheral blood, obtained in a trial of Ad26.COV2.S vaccine versus placebo. These receptors came from a person aged 18-65 years who received the Ad26.COV2.S COVID-19 vaccine or a placebo. The CDR3 runs from the conserved cysteine through the conserved F or W. A D gene is named only where the DNA matches it firmly. Clone size is not always given. Where it is, it says once, few, many or a class for expanded clones.

cdr3_nt: TGCGCCAGCAGCCAAACACCAGGACTAGCGGGAGTGACAGATACGCAGTATTTT
cdr3_aa: CASSQTPGLAGVTDTQYF
j_call: TRBJ2-3
clone_size: once
v_call: TRBV4-1
d_call: TRBD2

cdr3_nt: TGTGCCAGCAGCTTACGGGTGCCCACTAGCGGGGGCGCGGCAGATACGCAGTATTTT
cdr3_aa: CASSLRVPTSGGAADTQYF
j_call: TRBJ2-3
clone_size: -
v_call: TRBV7-6
d_call: TRBD2

cdr3_nt: TGTGCCAGCAGCCGGGACAAAACTTACGAGCAGTACTTC
cdr3_aa: CASSRDKTYEQYF
j_call: TRBJ2-7
clone_size: -
v_call: TRBV7-8
d_call: -

cdr3_nt: TGTGCCAGCAGTTTAGGACGGGGGGTGGAGTACTTC
cdr3_aa: CASSLGRGVEYF
j_call: TRBJ2-7
clone_size: -
v_call: TRBV28
d_call: TRBD2

cdr3_nt: TGTGCCAGCAGCTTAGCGTTTGGACTTGAAAAACTGTTTTTT
cdr3_aa: CASSLAFGLEKLFF
j_call: TRBJ1-4
clone_size: -
v_call: TRBV7-9
d_call: -

cdr3_nt: TGTGCCAGCAGCTTACTTGGGGGCGGGAGGCAAGAGACCCAGTACTTC
cdr3_aa: CASSLLGGGRQETQYF
j_call: TRBJ2-5
clone_size: once
v_call: TRBV11-2
d_call: TRBD2

cdr3_nt: TGCGCCAGCAGCTTAACAGGGTGGTACGAGCAGTACTTC
cdr3_aa: CASSLTGWYEQYF
j_call: TRBJ2-7
clone_size: -
v_call: TRBV5-1
d_call: -

cdr3_nt: TGTGCCAGCAGCCCGACTAGGACAGCGCCCCGCTACTATGGCTACACCTTC
cdr3_aa: CASSPTRTAPRYYGYTF
j_call: TRBJ1-2
clone_size: -
v_call: TRBV5-6
d_call: -

cdr3_nt: TGTGCCTGGGGGCCCAACACTGAAGCTTTCTTT
cdr3_aa: CAWGPNTEAFF
j_call: TRBJ1-1
clone_size: -
v_call: TRBV30
d_call: -

cdr3_nt: TGTGCCAGCAGTTACGGCACAGGGAGGCGGTTCGTCGGGGAGCTGTTTTTT
cdr3_aa: CASSYGTGRRFVGELFF
j_call: TRBJ2-2
clone_size: -
v_call: TRBV6-2/TRBV6-3
d_call: -

cdr3_nt: TGTGCCATCAGTGAGTCGATTTCGCGGTACGAGCAGTACTTC
cdr3_aa: CAISESISRYEQYF
j_call: TRBJ2-7
clone_size: -
v_call: TRBV10-3
d_call: -

cdr3_nt: TGTGCCAGCAGCAGGGAGACCTACAATGAGCAGTTCTTC
cdr3_aa: CASSRETYNEQFF
j_call: TRBJ2-1
clone_size: -
v_call: TRBV5-6
d_call: -

cdr3_nt: TGTGCCTGGAGGAAGTGGGACAGGGGTCCTCAACGCCGTAATTCACCCCTCCACTTT
cdr3_aa: CAWRKWDRGPQRRNSPLHF
j_call: TRBJ1-6
clone_size: -
v_call: TRBV30
d_call: TRBD1

cdr3_nt: TGTGCCAGCAGCGTCCGTGACAGGGGGCAAATGACAGATACGCAGTATTTT
cdr3_aa: CASSVRDRGQMTDTQYF
j_call: TRBJ2-3
clone_size: once
v_call: TRBV9
d_call: TRBD1

cdr3_nt: TGTGCCAGCAGCCAAGTCCCTTGGATCGGCTCTGGAAACACCATATATTTT
cdr3_aa: CASSQVPWIGSGNTIYF
j_call: TRBJ1-3
clone_size: -
v_call: TRBV3-1/TRBV3-2
d_call: -

cdr3_nt: TGTGCCAGTAGTCCCGACAGGGGGCTCCCCTACGAGCAGTACTTC
cdr3_aa: CASSPDRGLPYEQYF
j_call: TRBJ2-7
clone_size: -
v_call: TRBV19
d_call: TRBD1

cdr3_nt: TGTGCCAGCAGTGACTTAAGGGGTACGGGCAATCAGCCCCAGCATTTT
cdr3_aa: CASSDLRGTGNQPQHF
j_call: TRBJ1-5
clone_size: -
v_call: TRBV6-1
d_call: -

cdr3_nt: TGTGCCAGCTCACCAAGTTACAGTAAAGAGACCCAGTACTTC
cdr3_aa: CASSPSYSKETQYF
j_call: TRBJ2-5
clone_size: -
v_call: TRBV18
d_call: -

cdr3_nt: TGTGCCAGCAGTCTACGCCAGGGTGTACCCTACGAGCAGTACTTC
cdr3_aa: CASSLRQGVPYEQYF
j_call: TRBJ2-7
clone_size: once
v_call: TRBV7-2
d_call: -

cdr3_nt: TGTGCCAGCAGCCGGTTGCAGGGAGAAGCTTTCTTT
cdr3_aa: CASSRLQGEAFF
j_call: TRBJ1-1
clone_size: -
v_call: TRBV6-5
d_call: -